The 13 T cell receptor beta chains below all came from one sample that was sequenced in a study of OX40 agonist ivuxolimab in advanced cancers. Data came from immunoSEQ multiplex PCR; TCRdb stores just in-frame clones and leaves some out. This sample has 70,000 to 85,000 clones, with about 86% found just once. The material sequenced was CD4+ or CD8+ T cells sorted from blood, taken in a trial of the OX40 agonist ivuxolimab. The receptor set was obtained from an adult with an advanced solid tumor such as melanoma, head and neck, liver or kidney cancer.

The chain uses TRBV5-4 and TRBJ1-1; 7 bases are a match to TRBD1. The ends lost 3 bases at V and 3 bases at J; junction bases unmatched: 14. This CDR3 comprises 17 residues. CDR1 and CDR2 (germline): SGHNT, YYREEE (reference sequence). The CDR3 nucleotides are TGTGCCAGCAGCTACCCGGGGGGGCCACAGGGGTACACTGAAGCTTTCTTT. Its protein is CASSYPGGPQGYTEAFF.

This chain uses TRBV11-1 with TRBJ2-7; D is unclear. The germline V gene encodes CDR1 SGHAT and CDR2 FQDESV (reference sequence). V was cut by 5 bases and J by 6 bases, with 14 bases left in between. CDR3 length equals 13 residues. The CDR3 here is CASSGPMSGEQYF. The DNA of the CDR3 is TGTGCCAGCAGCGGGCCTATGTCGGGCGAGCAGTACTTC.

The chain recombines TRBV7-2 with TRBJ1-1; maybe TRBD1 (5 bases). V was shortened by 1 base and J by 6 bases, with 9 bases between the two germline ends. Germline CDR1 SGHTA, CDR2 FQGNSA. This CDR3 has 13 residues. The CDR3 protein is CASSLEGAAEAFF. The DNA of the CDR3 is TGTGCCAGCAGCTTAGAAGGGGCTGCTGAAGCTTTCTTT.

This clone was counted once. The chain carries TRBV2 and TRBJ2-1; no firm D call. This CDR3 region has 13 residues. Germline V gene lookup returns CDR1 SNHLY and CDR2 FYNNEI. V lost 6 bases and J 10 bases, leaving 16 bases between the germline ends. The CDR3 DNA is TGTGCCAGCAGCCCCGATCACTCCGCAGAGCAGTTCTTC. Translation: CASSPDHSAEQFF.

V usage is TRBV15 and J usage is TRBJ2-4, with a tentative D call TRBD2 (6 bases). Germline V gene sequence: CDR1 LNHNV, CDR2 YYDKDF (reference sequence). The length of the CDR3 is 17 residues. Trimming left V 0 bases short and J 6 bases short, with 18 bases between. The DNA of the CDR3 is TGTGCCACCAGCAGAGATCCCCAGCGGGTTAGGGGAAACATTCAGTACTTC. Its translation: CATSRDPQRVRGNIQYF.

The sample holds a few counts of this clone. This chain connects TRBV6-1 to TRBJ2-7; tentative D call: TRBD2 (6 bases). Germline V gene sequence: CDR1 MNHNS, CDR2 SASEGT. The CDR3 extends over 15 amino acids. The ends were cut back, 1 base at V and 1 base at J, with 11 bases in the middle. This CDR3 reads CASSEVGAGSYEQYF. In DNA form, the CDR3 reads TGTGCCAGCAGTGAAGTCGGCGCGGGGTCCTACGAGCAGTACTTC.

The genes are TRBV6-6 and TRBJ2-1; TRBD2 matches 10 bases. CDR3 length: 15 amino acids. Unmatched junction bases numbered 0, after V lost 0 bases and J lost 4 bases. CDR1 and CDR2 from the germline V gene are MNHNY and SVGAGI (reference sequence). The CDR3 nucleotides are TGTGCCAGCAGTTACTCTAGCGGGGGGTACAATGAGCAGTTCTTC. Its translation: CASSYSSGGYNEQFF.

This clone was seen once. The chain links TRBV7-9 to TRBJ2-7; D is possibly TRBD1 (5 bases). Trimming took 1 base from V and 4 from J, leaving 14 bases between them. The CDR3 sequence is 15 residues long. Germline-derived CDR1 and CDR2 are SEHNR and FQNEAQ (reference sequence). CDR3 region: CASSLGLPGPYEQYF. The CDR3, as DNA: TGTGCCAGCAGCTTAGGCCTCCCAGGGCCGTACGAGCAGTACTTC. Full variable domain (outside the CDR3, taken from reference TRBV7-9 and TRBJ2-7): DTGVSQNPRHKITKRGQNVTFRCDPISEHNRLYWYRQTLGQGPEFLTYFQNEAQLEKSRLLSDRFSAERPKGSFSTLEIQRTEQGDSAMYLCASSLGLPGPYEQYFGPGTRLTVT.

This rearrangement joins TRBV6-6 to TRBJ1-1; tentative D call: TRBD1 (5 bases). V lost 6 bases and J lost 9, with 14 bases in between. Germline V gene sequence: CDR1 MNHNY, CDR2 SVGAGI (reference sequence). The CDR3 is made up of 12 amino acids. The CDR3 loop reads CASREETDKAFF. DNA of the CDR3: TGTGCCAGCAGAGAAGAGACAGATAAAGCTTTCTTT.

The CDR3 DNA is TGTGCCAGCAGCCAAGGGACCATCGGAGCGCCTTTCAATGAGCAGTTCTTC. It translates to CASSQGTIGAPFNEQFF. The chain carries TRBV14 and TRBJ2-1; D uncertain. The V gene's germline CDR1 is SGHDN and CDR2 FVKESK. V gave up 1 base and J gave up 6 bases, with 19 bases separating them. This CDR3 contains 17 residues. The full variable domain, completed using reference TRBV14 and TRBJ2-1, is EAGVTQFPSHSVIEKGQTVTLRCDPISGHDNLYWYRRVMGKEIKFLLHFVKESKQDESGMPNNRFLAERTGGTYSTLKVQPAELEDSGVYFCASSQGTIGAPFNEQFFGPGTRLTVL.

The gene calls are TRBV11-3 and TRBJ2-1, with TRBD2 matching 15 bases. The length of the CDR3 is 15 residues. Germline lookup yields CDR1 SGHNT and CDR2 YENEEA. With 4 bases clipped from V and 10 bases from J, the junction kept 5 bases outside the gene matches. The CDR3 DNA is TGTGCCAGCAGCTCGGGACTAGCGGGGGGATCAGAGCAGTTCTTC. The encoded protein is CASSSGLAGGSEQFF.

The rearrangement joins TRBV28 to TRBJ2-7, with 9 bases that match TRBD1. V shed 6 bases and J 1 base; nucleotides not matched to a gene: 4. This CDR3 spans 14 amino acids. CDR1 MDHEN and CDR2 SYDVKM come from the germline V gene. CDR3 amino acids: CASSDRGYSYEQYF. CDR3 DNA sequence: TGTGCCAGCAGCGACAGGGGGTATTCCTACGAGCAGTACTTC.

V and J are TRBV5-1 and TRBJ1-2, with a tentative D call TRBD1 (6 bases). The CDR3 consists of 15 residues. V was shortened by 5 bases and J by 4 bases, with 18 bases between the two germline ends. Germline CDR1 and CDR2: SGHRS and YFSETQ. CDR3 sequence (DNA): TGCGCCAGCAGTTCGACCCAAGGGGGAGGCTATGGCTACACCTTC. This sequence encodes CASSSTQGGGYGYTF. Filled out from reference TRBV5-1 and TRBJ1-2, the complete variable domain reads KAGVTQTPRYLIKTRGQQVTLSCSPISGHRSVSWYQQTPGQGLQFLFEYFSETQRNKGNFPGRFSGRQFSNSRSEMNVSTLELGDSALYLCASSSTQGGGYGYTFGSGTRLTVV.